These T cell receptor beta chains were read from a single sample in a study of T cell changes during pregnancy in multiple sclerosis. Repertoires were generated with immunoSEQ multiplex PCR, while TCRdb's copy carries only in-frame clones and drops some. Here the sample spans tens of thousands of clones, about 88% being singletons. Source: CD8+ T cells from peripheral blood mononuclear cells, taken after pregnancy. Receptor source: a female donor in good health, enrolled as a control in a pregnancy study. Each CDR3 is given with its conserved first and last residue. Rows give clone size only sometimes, using once, few, many, or a class for an expanded clone.

abundance | j_gene | v_gene | CDR3aa
NA | TRBJ2-5 | TRBV11-3 | CASSFRGPQETQYF
once | TRBJ1-2 | TRBV4-1 | CASSQVNRGSSYGYTF
NA | TRBJ2-5 | TRBV7-8 | CASSLPGQRQETQYF
NA | TRBJ1-1 | TRBV6-5 | CASSSTEDTEAFF
NA | TRBJ1-1 | TRBV4-2 | CASSLGGRNEAFF
NA | TRBJ2-1 | TRBV5-6 | CASSRTGFYNEQFF
NA | TRBJ1-2 | TRBV7-8 | CASSSGQGDYGYTF
NA | TRBJ1-6 | TRBV28 | CASSAGIYSPLHF
NA | TRBJ2-1 | TRBV7-9 | CASEDGGPRNEQFF
NA | TRBJ2-1 | TRBV6-5 | CASSYPGAGGHNEQFF
NA | TRBJ2-1 | TRBV11-2 | CASSLDPSRNEQFF
NA | TRBJ1-2 | TRBV11-2 | CASSPPGKDYGYTF
NA | TRBJ1-6 | TRBV28 | CASSRQGANSPLHF
once | TRBJ1-2 | TRBV7-8 | CASSLDRTGWGYYGYTF
NA | TRBJ2-7 | TRBV7-8 | CASSSPGAYEQYF
NA | TRBJ1-3 | TRBV7-9 | CASSLRGSDSGNTIYF
NA | TRBJ2-7 | TRBV28 | CASGLAGVFSYEQYF
NA | TRBJ2-6 | TRBV9 | CASSPKDRAGANVLTF
NA | TRBJ1-2 | TRBV19 | CASSIAGRYGYTF
NA | TRBJ2-7 | TRBV4-3 | CASSQDKGYEQYF
NA | TRBJ1-5 | TRBV6-5 | CASSLSLGQDQPQHF
NA | TRBJ2-2 | TRBV7-3 | CASSLVDGGSTGELFF
NA | NA | TRBV11-2 | CASSFGLDRSFYEQYF
NA | TRBJ2-7 | TRBV5-6 | CASSSRLAGGLYEQYF
NA | TRBJ1-2 | TRBV5-1 | CASSGTGAGYTF
NA | TRBJ1-2 | TRBV5-6 | CASRRQGAISNYGYTF
once | TRBJ1-5 | TRBV4-3 | CASSQESGSNQPQHF
NA | TRBJ1-1 | TRBV6-4 | CASSFGTGSTEAFF
NA | TRBJ1-1 | TRBV4-1 | CASSQGRGKVNTEAFF
NA | TRBJ1-2 | TRBV5-1 | CASSLDRSYGYTF
NA | TRBJ1-3 | TRBV5-6 | CASSLLPTRNSGNTIYF
NA | TRBJ1-4 | TRBV4-1 | CASSQDAGQNPNEKLFF
NA | TRBJ2-5 | TRBV7-6 | CASSLRLEETQYF
NA | TRBJ1-3 | TRBV5-5 | CASGRDEGNTIYF
NA | TRBJ2-2 | TRBV9 | CASSGGTARTGELFF
NA | TRBJ2-1 | TRBV7-9 | CASSLVQGSRNEQFF
NA | TRBJ1-2 | TRBV2 | CASRSTGNYGYTF